This record looks at one T cell receptor (beta chain) sequence and its context. This sample stems from a study of T cells in Graves' hyperthyroidism and ophthalmopathy. Authors of the study amplified TCR beta CDR3 regions from RNA transcripts. A first-round RT-PCR of the TCR CDR3 used the HTBI primer set. Each CDR3 protein gets one entry after TCRdb re-called the multiplex PCR reads with MiXCR. The sample consists of 700,000 or so distinct CDR3 sequences, roughly 15% of them appearing once. The CDR3 covers 16 residues. Germline values: CDR1 MGHRA, CDR2 YSYEKL. After removal of 3 bases from V and 9 bases from J, the junction contained 13 bases not matched to a gene.

This sequence originates from a man younger than 30 with Graves' hyperthyroidism. The rearrangement joins TRBV4-1 to TRBJ2-1; 8 bases map to TRBD2. The specimen was blood. The CDR3 DNA reads TGCGCCAGCAGCCACCTACCGGGACTAGACGGGGTTGAGCAGTTCTTC. The encoded protein is CASSHLPGLDGVEQFF.